This T cell receptor (beta chain) came from a study of T cells after yellow fever vaccination. About the research overall: In the case of low-cell-number fractions, SMART-Seq v4 Ultra Low Input was used for preparation. Regarding the study as a whole: A minor fraction of clonotypes spanned both CD4 and CD8 compartments. Clones from primary vaccination mostly reappeared after the booster (approximately 95% CD4, around 90% CD8). The study noted that FACS-sorted repertoires could contain abundant clonotypes contaminating from the bulk population.

This clonotype was seen repeatedly, ten times or more. Its antigen is not known. There are 15 residues in the CDR3. Trimming removed 5 bases from V and 7 bases from J; junction bases left unmatched: 9. Germline values: CDR1 SEHNR, CDR2 FQNEAQ (reference sequence). MiXCR was run by TCRdb on the 5' RACE reads, yielding one entry per CDR3 protein. The sample includes 70,000 or so distinct CDR3 sequences, under 6.5% seen only once; the top ten take under 2.5%. The sequences come from CD4+ T cells sorted from PBMCs, collected approximately 16 days after the first yellow fever vaccination. The chain carries TRBV7-9 and TRBJ1-5; TRBD1 matches 9 bases. The receptor was derived from a young man who received the YFV17D yellow fever vaccine. The CDR3 loop reads CASSRTGEVQQPQHF. CDR3 coding DNA: TGTGCCAGCAGCCGGACAGGGGAGGTTCAACAGCCCCAGCATTTT. The variable domain in full, completed from reference TRBV7-9 and TRBJ1-5, reads DTGVSQNPRHKITKRGQNVTFRCDPISEHNRLYWYRQTLGQGPEFLTYFQNEAQLEKSRLLSDRFSAERPKGSFSTLEIQRTEQGDSAMYLCASSRTGEVQQPQHFGDGTRLSIL.